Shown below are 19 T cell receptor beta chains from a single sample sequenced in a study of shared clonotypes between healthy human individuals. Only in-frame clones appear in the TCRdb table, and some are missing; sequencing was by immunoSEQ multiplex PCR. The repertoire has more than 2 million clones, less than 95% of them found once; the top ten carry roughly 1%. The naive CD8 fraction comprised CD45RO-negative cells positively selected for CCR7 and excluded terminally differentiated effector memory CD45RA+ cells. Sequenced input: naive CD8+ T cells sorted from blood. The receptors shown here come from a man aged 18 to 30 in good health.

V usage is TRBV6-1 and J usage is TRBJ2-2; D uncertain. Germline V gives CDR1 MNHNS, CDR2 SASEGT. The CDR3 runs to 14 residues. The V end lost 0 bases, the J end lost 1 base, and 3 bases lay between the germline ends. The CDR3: CASSEAGNTGELFF. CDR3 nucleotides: TGTGCCAGCAGTGAAGCGGGGAACACCGGGGAGCTGTTTTTT.

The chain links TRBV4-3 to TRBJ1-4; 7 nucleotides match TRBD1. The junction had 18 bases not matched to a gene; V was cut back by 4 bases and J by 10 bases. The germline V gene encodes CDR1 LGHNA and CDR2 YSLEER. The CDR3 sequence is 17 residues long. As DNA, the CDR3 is TGCGCCAGCAGCCCTATTTATGGACAGGAAGGGGAGAGAAAACTGTTTTTT. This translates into CASSPIYGQEGERKLFF.

CDR3 sequence (DNA): TGTGCCAGCAGTGACGGAGGGGCTTTAAGCACAGATACGCAGTATTTT. It is translated as CASSDGGALSTDTQYF. The V gene is TRBV6-4, the J gene TRBJ2-3; perhaps TRBD2 as D (6 bases). Trimming stripped 2 bases from V and 0 bases from J, with 12 bases between. The CDR3 covers 16 residues. Germline-derived CDR1 and CDR2 are MRHNA and SNTAGT.

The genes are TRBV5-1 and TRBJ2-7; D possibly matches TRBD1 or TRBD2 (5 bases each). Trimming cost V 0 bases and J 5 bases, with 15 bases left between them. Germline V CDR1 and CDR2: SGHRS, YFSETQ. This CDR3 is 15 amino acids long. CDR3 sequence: CASSLEAVGRDEQYF. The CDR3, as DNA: TGCGCCAGCAGCTTGGAGGCGGTGGGACGCGACGAGCAGTACTTC.

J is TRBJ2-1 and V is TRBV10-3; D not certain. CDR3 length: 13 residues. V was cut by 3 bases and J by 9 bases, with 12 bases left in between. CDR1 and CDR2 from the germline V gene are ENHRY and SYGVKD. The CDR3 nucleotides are TGTGCCATCAGTGACGGTACTAAAGGTGAGCAGTTCTTC. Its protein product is CAISDGTKGEQFF.

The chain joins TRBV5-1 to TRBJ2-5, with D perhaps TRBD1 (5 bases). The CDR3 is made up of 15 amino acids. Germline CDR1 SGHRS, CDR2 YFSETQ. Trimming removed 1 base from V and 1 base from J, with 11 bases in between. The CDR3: CASSLLKGFQETQYF. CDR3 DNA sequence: TGCGCCAGCAGCTTGTTAAAGGGGTTCCAAGAGACCCAGTACTTC.

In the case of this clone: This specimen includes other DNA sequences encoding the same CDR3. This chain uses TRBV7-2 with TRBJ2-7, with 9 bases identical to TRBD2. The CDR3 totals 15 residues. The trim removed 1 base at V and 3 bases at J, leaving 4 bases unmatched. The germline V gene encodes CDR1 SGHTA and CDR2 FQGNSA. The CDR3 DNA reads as TGTGCCAGCAGCTTAGACTCTAGCGGGATCTACGAGCAGTACTTC. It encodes CASSLDSSGIYEQYF.

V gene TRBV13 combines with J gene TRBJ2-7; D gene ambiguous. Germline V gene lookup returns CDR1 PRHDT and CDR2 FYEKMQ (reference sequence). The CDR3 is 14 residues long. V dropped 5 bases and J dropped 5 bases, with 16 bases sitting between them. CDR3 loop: CASSRERLENEQYF. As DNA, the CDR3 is TGTGCCAGCAGCCGTGAGAGGCTGGAGAACGAGCAGTACTTC.

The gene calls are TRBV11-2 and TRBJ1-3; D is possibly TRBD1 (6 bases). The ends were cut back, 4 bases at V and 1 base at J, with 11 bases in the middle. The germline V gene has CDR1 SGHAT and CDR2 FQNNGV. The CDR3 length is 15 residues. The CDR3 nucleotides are TGTGCCAGCAGCTCGCAAGGGGGATCTGGAAACACCATATATTTT. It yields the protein CASSSQGGSGNTIYF.

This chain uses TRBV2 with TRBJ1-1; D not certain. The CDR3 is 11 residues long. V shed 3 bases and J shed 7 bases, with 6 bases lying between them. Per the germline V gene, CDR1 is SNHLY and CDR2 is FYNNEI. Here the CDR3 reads CASSDWNEAFF. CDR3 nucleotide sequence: TGTGCCAGCAGTGATTGGAATGAAGCTTTCTTT.

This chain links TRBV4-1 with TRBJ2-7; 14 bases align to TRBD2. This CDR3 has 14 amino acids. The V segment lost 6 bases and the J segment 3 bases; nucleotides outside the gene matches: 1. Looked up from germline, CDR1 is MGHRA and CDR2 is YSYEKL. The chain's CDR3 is CASRTSGGDYEQYF. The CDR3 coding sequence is TGCGCCAGCAGGACTAGCGGGGGGGACTACGAGCAGTACTTC.

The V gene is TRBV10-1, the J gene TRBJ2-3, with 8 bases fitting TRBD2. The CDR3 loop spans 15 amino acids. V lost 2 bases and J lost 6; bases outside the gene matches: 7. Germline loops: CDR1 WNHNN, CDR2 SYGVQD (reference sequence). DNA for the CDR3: TGCGCCAGCAGTGAGAGGGTAGCGGGGTCCGATACGCAGTATTTT. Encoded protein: CASSERVAGSDTQYF.

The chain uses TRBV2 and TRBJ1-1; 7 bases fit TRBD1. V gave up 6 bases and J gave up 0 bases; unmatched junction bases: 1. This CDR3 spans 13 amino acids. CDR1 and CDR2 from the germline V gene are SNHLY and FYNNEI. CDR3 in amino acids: CASSDRVNTEAFF. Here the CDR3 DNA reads TGTGCCAGCAGCGACAGGGTGAACACTGAAGCTTTCTTT.

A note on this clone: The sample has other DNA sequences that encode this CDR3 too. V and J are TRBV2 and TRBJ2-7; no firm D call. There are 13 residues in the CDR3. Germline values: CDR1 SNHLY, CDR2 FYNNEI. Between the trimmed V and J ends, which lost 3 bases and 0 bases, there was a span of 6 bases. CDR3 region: CASSDLSSYEQYF. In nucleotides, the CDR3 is TGTGCCAGCAGTGACCTAAGCTCCTACGAGCAGTACTTC. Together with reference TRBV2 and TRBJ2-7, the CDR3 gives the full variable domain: EPEVTQTPSHQVTQMGQEVILRCVPISNHLYFYWYRQILGQKVEFLVSFYNNEISEKSEIFDDQFSVERPDGSNFTLKIRSTKLEDSAMYFCASSDLSSYEQYFGPGTRLTVT.

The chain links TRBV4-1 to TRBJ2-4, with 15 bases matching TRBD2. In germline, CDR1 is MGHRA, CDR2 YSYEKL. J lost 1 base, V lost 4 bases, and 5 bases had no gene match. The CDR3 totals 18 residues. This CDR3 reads CASSPGLAGGFAKNIQYF. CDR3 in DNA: TGCGCCAGCAGCCCCGGACTAGCGGGGGGGTTCGCCAAAAACATTCAGTACTTC.

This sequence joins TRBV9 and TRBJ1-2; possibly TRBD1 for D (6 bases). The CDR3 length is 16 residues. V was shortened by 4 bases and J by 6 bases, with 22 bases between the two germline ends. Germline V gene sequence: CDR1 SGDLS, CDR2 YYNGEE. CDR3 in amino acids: CASSPLPRQGSNGYTF. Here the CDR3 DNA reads TGTGCCAGCAGCCCGCTCCCTCGGCAGGGGAGCAATGGCTACACCTTC. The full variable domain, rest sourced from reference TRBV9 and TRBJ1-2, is DSGVTQTPKHLITATGQRVTLRCSPRSGDLSVYWYQQSLDQGLQFLIQYYNGEERAKGNILERFSAQQFPDLHSELNLSSLELGDSALYFCASSPLPRQGSNGYTFGSGTRLTVV.

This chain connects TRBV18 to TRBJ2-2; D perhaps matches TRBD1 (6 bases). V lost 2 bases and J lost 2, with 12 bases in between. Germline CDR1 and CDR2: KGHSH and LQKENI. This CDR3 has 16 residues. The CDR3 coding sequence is TGTGCCAGCTCACCAATCGACAGGACAAACACCGGGGAGCTGTTTTTT. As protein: CASSPIDRTNTGELFF.

CDR3 amino acids: CASSSGDEQFF. The CDR3 nucleotides are TGTGCCAGCAGTAGCGGCGATGAGCAGTTCTTC. The V gene is TRBV2, the J gene TRBJ2-1; TRBD2 is a possible D gene (5 bases). Deletions cut 5 bases from V and 8 bases from J, with 7 bases between. The V gene's germline CDR1 is SNHLY and CDR2 FYNNEI. This CDR3 is built from 11 residues.

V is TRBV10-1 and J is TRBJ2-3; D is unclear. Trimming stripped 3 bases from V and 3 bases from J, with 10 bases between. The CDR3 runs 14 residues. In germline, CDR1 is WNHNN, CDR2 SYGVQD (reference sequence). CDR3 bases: TGCGCCAGCAGTGACTCTCGGGTGACAGATACGCAGTATTTT. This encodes CASSDSRVTDTQYF.